This TCR beta chain was retrieved from a study of cytomegalovirus exposure and HLA in healthy donors. Germline V gene lookup returns CDR1 SGHAT and CDR2 FQNNGV. V lost 1 base and J lost 2, with 8 bases in between. CDR3 size: 15 residues. The repertoire was sequenced with immunoSEQ multiplex PCR; TCRdb's copy has only in-frame clones and lacks some. The profile covers 200,000 to 250,000 clones, with about nine tenths appearing a single time and 0.8% to 1.2% taken by the ten largest. This chain connects TRBV11-2 to TRBJ2-2; D is possibly TRBD2 (6 bases). The receptor was derived from a woman in her late teens or twenties in good health and CMV-seronegative. Sequencing used PBMCs. CDR3 region: CASSLVSGNTGELFF. CDR3 nucleotide sequence: TGTGCCAGCAGCTTAGTTAGCGGCAACACCGGGGAGCTGTTTTTT.